The following is a T cell receptor beta chain sequence with its context. The antigen it binds to is not known. No base qualities exist here, and no much larger clone lies one base off it. The trim is 4 bases for V and 0 bases for J, with a gap of 1 base between the germline ends. From cysteine to phenylalanine, the CDR3 is 11 amino acids long. Only the CDR3 region is kept as DNA, spanning 33 bases read in frame from base 1. CDR1 ENHRY and CDR2 SYGVKD are derived from the germline V gene. This sample was taken from a study of vaccination effects on CD4 cells after COVID-19 (dated by TCRdb to between 2020 and 2023). In the study overall: In the ViraFEST assay, PBMC were stimulated with viral peptide pools, and antigen-specific CD4+ T cell clonotypes were then identified by expansion using TCR sequencing. Two doses of either the BNT162b2 or the mRNA-1273 mRNA SARS-CoV-2 vaccine were administered to participants. In a couple of convalescent patients, pre-vaccine samples were collected 16 days and one week ahead of the first dose, 142 and 148 days after COVID-19 diagnosis. Approximately 2.1 million PBMC per well were cultured in IMDM with about 5.4% human AB serum, 8.5 to 10 IU/ml IL-2 and gentamicin, plus 10 ug/ml peptides. In both COVID-19 convalescent patients and infection-naive vaccine recipients, the study compared SARS-CoV-2 spike-specific CD4+ TCR repertoires from before mRNA vaccination with those from after it. A total of 9 to 11 COVID-19 convalescent patients and several SARS-CoV-2-naive healthy vaccine recipients were included in the full study. Cultures from other donors in the study were sequenced with the Oncomine TCR Beta short-read assay on an Illumina iSeq 100.

The full study reports these points: The study was limited by a small number of convalescent patients, and early post-infection timepoints were lacking. In convalescent patients, the post-vaccine spike-reactive repertoire was composed mainly of new vaccine-induced clones that were largely distinct from infection-induced clones. Marked clonal contraction was observed in both infection-induced and vaccine-induced clones at late post-vaccination timepoints, consistent with waning T cell responses.

After 10 days of culture, CD4+ T cells were isolated with the EasySep CD4+ T cell isolation kit. PCR-confirmed SARS-CoV-2 infection had occurred in convalescent patients between March and December 2020, before the Alpha, Beta and Delta variants emerged in the United States. Half of the culture medium was replaced with fresh IL-2-containing medium on days 3 and 7. Unless noted otherwise, every peptide stimulation condition was grown in triplicate wells. PBMC were separated from whole blood using Ficoll-Paque Plus gradient centrifugation and were then either cryopreserved at -140C or used fresh. The QIAamp micro DNA kit was used to extract genomic DNA from the cultured CD4+ T cells. The library was obtained by the immunoSEQ multiplex PCR assay. DNA from the cultured, isolated CD4+ T cells was subjected to TCR beta CDR3 sequencing. The authors processed their data as follows. Non-productive TCR sequences were removed, reads were trimmed to the CDR3 region, and CDR3s of at least 7 amino acids were retained. Antigen-specific clonotypes were identified with the MANAFEST web app by comparing expansion in peptide wells against reference cultures. To be called positive, a clone needed expansion at FDR<0.05 compared with the reference and with all other wells, an odds ratio greater than 5, and a frequency greater than 0.1% in two replicate wells. A clonotype was defined as cross-reactive if the clonotype was significantly expanded both in SARS-CoV-2 spike wells and in at least one common cold coronavirus spike condition. CDR3 similarity was assessed by Levenshtein distance with the stringdist R package, and unrooted trees were built with ape in R 3.6.1. In TCRdb, the immuneACCESS table is reduced to in-frame sequences with V and J assigned. These tables do not hold every clone; where another copy was compared, an unresolved V gene accounts for under half, and the others remain unexplained. V and J calls and clone size are as listed in that table; D and trimming were resolved from the DNA. Across this sample there are roughly 68,000 clones, with 72% seen only once. Together, the top ten hold roughly 23% of the sample.

Here the chain combines TRBV10-3 and TRBJ2-7, with the D gene not confidently named. The receptor comes from a human donor who had a prior SARS-CoV-2 infection. The source material was CD4+ T cells from PBMCs cultured without peptide, sampled before COVID-19 vaccination. Here the CDR3 is given as CAISVSYEQYF. The DNA sequence follows: TGTGCCATCAGTGTCTCCTACGAGCAGTACTTC.